This T cell receptor beta chain was sequenced in a study of metastatic and nonmetastatic thyroid tumors. Study-level information: Malignant thyroid and benign thyroid patients provided blood and tumor or nodule tissue whose repertoires were compared.

CDR1 is ENHRY and CDR2 is SYGVKD in the germline V gene. V was cut by 7 bases and J by 5 bases, with 14 bases left in between. The CDR3 sequence is 13 residues long. There are many counts of this clone. In the original workflow: For papillary thyroid cancer, a distant-metastasis classifier was constructed from CDR3 differences observed across clinicopathological groups. TCRdb called clones again from the PCR reads with MiXCR. It is TCRdb's table, rather than the study itself, that gives the V and J calls and clone size. The sample holds tens of thousands of clones, 24% seen once. No patient had received any treatment before thyroid surgery.

The V gene is TRBV10-3, the J gene TRBJ1-1; a weak D match, TRBD1 (5 bases). This receptor was identified in a male donor with papillary thyroid cancer or a benign thyroid nodule (not recorded which). Some clones in this sample may be carry-over from other donors' samples. Sequenced sample: blood. CDR3 coding DNA: TGTGCCATCAAAGGGCTCCGGGGGACTGAAGCTTTCTTT. Protein product: CAIKGLRGTEAFF.